This record looks at one T cell receptor (beta chain) sequence and its context. Its specificity is unknown. The identical CDR3 is also encoded by other nucleotide sequences in the sample. The sample is drawn from a study of cytomegalovirus exposure and HLA in healthy donors. Overall study findings and caveats: Most of the CMV-associated TCR beta chains (in a later analysis) appeared to be HLA-restricted. Trimming of TCR beta V- and J-genes showed a link, identified in a later analysis, to a missense DCLRE1C variant. CMV serostatus was the sole immune exposure information available. Previous analysis showed most TCR beta V segments were productive about 87% or about 30% of the time.

The PCR made use of 60 Vbeta and 13 Jbeta primers. Sequenced by immunoSEQ multiplex PCR; TCRdb stores in-frame clones only, minus some. This repertoire comprises under 200,000 clones; its ten largest clones make up 6.5%. CDR3 length equals 16 residues. Between the trimmed V and J ends, which lost 6 bases and 0 bases, there was a span of 15 bases. In germline, CDR1 is SGHAT, CDR2 FQNNGV. Sequencing was performed on PBMCs. V and J are TRBV11-2 and TRBJ2-1, with D possibly matching TRBD1 (5 bases). The TCR comes from a man aged 30 to 45 in good health and CMV-seronegative. As DNA, the CDR3 is TGTGCCAGCAGACACACAGGAGCAAGCTCCTACAATGAGCAGTTCTTC. As protein: CASRHTGASSYNEQFF.